These 30 T cell receptor beta chains came from one sample sequenced in a study of siplizumab effects on memory and regulatory T cells. Sequenced by immunoSEQ multiplex PCR; TCRdb stores in-frame clones only, minus some. Of some 100,000 clones in the sample, under 95% were seen once. Material: Tregs sorted from blood. The receptors were gathered from a human donor in good health.

To note about this clone: The germline gene is not matched at one end of the junction; a read error may be the cause. This chain links TRBV5-4 with TRBJ2-3, with 8 bases matching TRBD2. From germline, CDR1 is SGHNT and CDR2 YYREEE (reference sequence). The CDR3 consists of 15 residues. The CDR3 loop reads CASSPGLANTDTQCF. DNA of the CDR3: TGTGCCAGCAGCCCCGGACTAGCCAACACAGATACGCAGTGTTTT. Variable domain in full (rest from reference TRBV5-4 and TRBJ2-3): ETGVTQSPTHLIKTRGQQVTLRCSSQSGHNTVSWYQQALGQGPQFIFQYYREEENGRGNFPPRFSGLQFPNYSSELNVNALELDDSALYLCASSPGLANTDTQCFGPGTRLTVL.

The chain couples TRBV7-9 to TRBJ1-2; possibly TRBD1 for D (5 bases). Deletions cut 5 bases from V and 7 bases from J, with 14 bases between. The CDR3 length is 13 residues. Germline CDR1 reads SEHNR; CDR2 reads FQNEAQ (reference sequence). CDR3 protein: CASSGGKQVGYTF. The DNA of the CDR3 is TGTGCCAGCAGCGGGGGGAAGCAAGTTGGCTACACCTTC.

This rearrangement joins TRBV23-1 to TRBJ2-2, with 7 bases matching TRBD1. TRBV23-1 counts as an open reading frame of uncertain function. Germline trimming cut 3 bases from V and 3 bases from J; bases unmatched to any gene: 16. The CDR3 is 19 residues long. CDR3: CASSQAARGREDDTGELFF. The CDR3 DNA is TGCGCCAGCAGTCAGGCGGCTAGGGGGCGCGAGGACGACACCGGGGAGCTGTTTTTT.

The chain employs TRBV27 and TRBJ2-6, with D unclear. CDR1 is MNHEY and CDR2 is SMNVEV in the germline V gene (reference sequence). Trimming stripped 6 bases from V and 1 base from J, with 13 bases between. The CDR3 covers 16 residues. The CDR3 loop is CASSLGRPSGANVLTF. CDR3 nucleotide sequence: TGTGCCAGCAGCCTAGGACGGCCTTCTGGGGCCAACGTCCTGACTTTC.

The CDR3 nucleotides are TGTGCCAGCAGTGAATGGTCGGGGCTGGGCAATCAGCCCCAGCATTTT. Its translation is CASSEWSGLGNQPQHF. The chain uses TRBV6-1 and TRBJ1-5; possible D gene TRBD1, 5 bases. This CDR3 is built from 16 residues. V shed 2 bases and J shed 2 bases, with 13 bases lying between them. Germline V gene sequence: CDR1 MNHNS, CDR2 SASEGT.

This chain links TRBV11-3 with TRBJ2-7, with TRBD1 identical over 9 bases. This CDR3 contains 13 residues. The J segment lost 4 bases and the V segment lost 5 bases, leaving 3 bases of the junction unmatched. Germline CDR1 reads SGHNT; CDR2 reads YENEEA. CDR3 loop: CASSTGTGYEQYF. In DNA form, the CDR3 reads TGTGCCAGCAGCACCGGGACAGGGTACGAGCAGTACTTC.

The chain recombines TRBV7-2 with TRBJ2-3; TRBD2 matches 7 bases. V trimming: 5 bases; J trimming: 6 bases; junction bases outside the gene matches: 8. Germline loops: CDR1 SGHTA, CDR2 FQGNSA. The CDR3 spans 14 residues. The CDR3, as DNA: TGTGCCAGCAGCCCTTGGACTAGTTCGGATACGCAGTATTTT. Translated: CASSPWTSSDTQYF. Together with reference TRBV7-2 and TRBJ2-3, the CDR3 gives the full variable domain: GAGVSQSPSNKVTEKGKDVELRCDPISGHTALYWYRQSLGQGLEFLIYFQGNSAPDKSGLPSDRFSAERTGGSVSTLTIQRTQQEDSAVYLCASSPWTSSDTQYFGPGTRLTVL.

This rearrangement joins TRBV9 to TRBJ2-5; no definite D call. This CDR3 contains 12 residues. V lost 3 bases and J 4 bases, leaving 7 bases between the germline ends. Germline values: CDR1 SGDLS, CDR2 YYNGEE. CDR3 in amino acids: CASSDAGETQYF. CDR3 DNA: TGTGCCAGCAGCGATGCCGGAGAGACCCAGTACTTC.

This sequence joins TRBV11-2 and TRBJ1-4; no clear D. Trimming stripped 5 bases from V and 3 bases from J, with 19 bases between. The CDR3 covers 17 residues. Germline V lookup: CDR1 SGHAT, CDR2 FQNNGV. Here the CDR3 reads CASSNPGRSVSNEKLFF. Written as DNA, the CDR3 is TGTGCCAGCAGCAACCCGGGTCGTTCAGTTTCTAATGAAAAACTGTTTTTT.

The chain uses TRBV19 and TRBJ1-1; 7 bases line up with TRBD1. Unmatched junction bases numbered 11, after V lost 4 bases and J lost 0 bases. CDR3 length: 17 residues. The germline gives CDR1 LNHDA, CDR2 SQIVND (reference sequence). Here the CDR3 reads CASSTPRGSGVNTEAFF. CDR3 DNA: TGTGCCAGTAGTACCCCCAGGGGGTCTGGCGTGAACACTGAAGCTTTCTTT.

This clone was counted a few times. The V gene is TRBV11-2, the J gene TRBJ1-2, with D perhaps TRBD1 (5 bases). CDR1 is SGHAT and CDR2 is FQNNGV in the germline V gene. The CDR3 runs to 13 residues. Trimming stripped 5 bases from V and 8 bases from J, with 15 bases between. The CDR3 is CASSETGARGYTF. Here the CDR3 DNA reads TGTGCCAGCAGCGAAACAGGAGCTAGAGGCTACACCTTC.

The chain has TRBV7-2 and TRBJ2-1; TRBD2 agrees at 8 bases. From germline, CDR1 is SGHTA and CDR2 FQGNSA. V lost 6 bases to trimming and J lost 4 bases; unmatched junction nucleotides: 8. This CDR3 spans 15 amino acids. CDR3 DNA: TGTGCCAGCAGAACACGCGGGGGGCAGTACAATGAGCAGTTCTTC. Amino acids: CASRTRGGQYNEQFF. Full variable domain (remainder filled in from reference TRBV7-2 and TRBJ2-1): GAGVSQSPSNKVTEKGKDVELRCDPISGHTALYWYRQSLGQGLEFLIYFQGNSAPDKSGLPSDRFSAERTGGSVSTLTIQRTQQEDSAVYLCASRTRGGQYNEQFFGPGTRLTVL.

The chain couples TRBV2 to TRBJ2-7; perhaps D is TRBD1 or TRBD2 (5 bases each). Germline CDR1 SNHLY, CDR2 FYNNEI. The CDR3 has 12 residues. V shed 8 bases and J shed 2 bases, with 10 bases lying between them. This chain's CDR3 is CASGSGPYEQYF. The CDR3 DNA is TGTGCCAGCGGATCGGGGCCCTACGAGCAGTACTTC.

The J gene is TRBJ2-7, the V gene TRBV4-2; 10 nucleotides agree with TRBD2. Germline trimming cut 0 bases from V and 4 bases from J; bases unmatched to any gene: 6. The CDR3 length is 16 residues. Germline loops: CDR1 LGHNA, CDR2 YNFKEQ. This CDR3 is CASSQDLAGVGYEQYF. CDR3 nucleotide sequence: TGTGCCAGCAGCCAAGATCTAGCGGGAGTTGGGTACGAGCAGTACTTC.

This clone was seen just once. The V gene is TRBV7-9, the J gene TRBJ1-1; D is ambiguous. The CDR3 is 13 amino acids. Per the germline V gene, CDR1 is SEHNR and CDR2 is FQNEAQ (reference sequence). Trimming removed 0 bases from V and 5 bases from J, with 7 bases in between. DNA of the CDR3: TGTGCCAGCAGCTTAGCGGAGGGAACTGAAGCTTTCTTT. It specifies CASSLAEGTEAFF.

The CDR3 nucleotides are TGTGCCAGCATGCCGATCCGGGACAGGCGGACCGGGGAGCTGTTTTTT. It encodes CASMPIRDRRTGELFF. This chain connects TRBV27 to TRBJ2-2, with 8 bases that match TRBD1. Losses at the gene ends were 7 bases for V and 5 bases for J; bases not matched to a gene: 12. There are 16 residues in the CDR3. Germline V CDR1 and CDR2: MNHEY, SMNVEV (reference sequence).

This chain joins TRBV11-2 and TRBJ2-5; D is unresolved. V was clipped by 3 bases and J by 0 bases, with 2 bases between them. CDR3 length: 12 amino acids. Germline V lookup: CDR1 SGHAT, CDR2 FQNNGV. CDR3 sequence (DNA): TGTGCCAGCAGCTTGTACCAAGAGACCCAGTACTTC. This encodes CASSLYQETQYF.

The chain links TRBV28 to TRBJ2-3, with 10 bases lining up with TRBD2. From germline, CDR1 is MDHEN and CDR2 SYDVKM. J was trimmed by 5 bases and V by 5 bases; bases with no gene match: 13. This CDR3 region has 17 residues. CDR3 nucleotide sequence: TGTGCCAGCAGTGACGGGACTAGCGATATTTTGGGAGATACGCAGTATTTT. Translation gives CASSDGTSDILGDTQYF. The variable domain in full, completed from reference TRBV28 and TRBJ2-3, reads DVKVTQSSRYLVKRTGEKVFLECVQDMDHENMFWYRQDPGLGLRLIYFSYDVKMKEKGDIPEGYSVSREKKERFSLILESASTNQTSMYLCASSDGTSDILGDTQYFGPGTRLTVL.

The rearrangement joins TRBV19 to TRBJ2-6, with 9 bases fitting TRBD1. Losses at the gene ends were 5 bases for V and 1 base for J; bases not matched to a gene: 9. The CDR3 consists of 18 residues. Germline values: CDR1 LNHDA, CDR2 SQIVND (reference sequence). The chain's CDR3 is CASSPGTGLYSGANVLTF. CDR3 nucleotides: TGTGCCAGTAGTCCCGGGACAGGGTTATATTCTGGGGCCAACGTCCTGACTTTC. Full variable domain (missing parts from reference TRBV19 and TRBJ2-6): DGGITQSPKYLFRKEGQNVTLSCEQNLNHDAMYWYRQDPGQGLRLIYYSQIVNDFQKGDIAEGYSVSREKKESFPLTVTSAQKNPTAFYLCASSPGTGLYSGANVLTFGAGSRLTVL.

This chain uses TRBV18 with TRBJ1-4; D remains ambiguous. CDR1 is KGHSH and CDR2 is LQKENI in the germline V gene. The CDR3 is made up of 12 amino acids. Trimming stripped 6 bases from V and 8 bases from J, with 10 bases between. CDR3 in DNA: TGTGCCAGCTCCAAGGAGGGCGAAAAACTGTTTTTT. As protein: CASSKEGEKLFF.

J is TRBJ2-7 and V is TRBV6-5, with TRBD2 matching 9 bases. CDR3 length: 15 amino acids. V lost 2 bases, J lost 9 bases, and 11 bases stayed unmatched. From germline, CDR1 is MNHEY and CDR2 SVGAGI. The CDR3 DNA reads as TGTGCCAGCAGTTACGTTCTAGCGGGAAGTCGGGGGCAGTACTTC. This encodes CASSYVLAGSRGQYF.

This chain uses TRBV9 with TRBJ2-7; D gene unclear. V was shortened by 0 bases and J by 0 bases, with 7 bases between the two germline ends. CDR1 and CDR2 from the germline V gene are SGDLS and YYNGEE. This CDR3 has 14 residues. CDR3 in amino acids: CASSVGGFSYEQYF. In nucleotides, the CDR3 is TGTGCCAGCAGCGTAGGGGGATTCTCCTACGAGCAGTACTTC.

V gene TRBV5-6 combines with J gene TRBJ2-4; 13 bases are shared with TRBD2. Germline lookup yields CDR1 SGHDT and CDR2 YYEEEE. The length of the CDR3 is 18 residues. V lost 4 bases to trimming and J lost 7 bases; unmatched junction nucleotides: 14. The CDR3 sequence is CASSPGLAGVFSGNIQYF. In DNA form, the CDR3 reads TGTGCCAGCAGCCCAGGACTAGCGGGAGTTTTTTCGGGGAACATTCAGTACTTC.

The chain combines TRBV5-1 with TRBJ2-5; 9 positions agree with TRBD2. CDR3 length: 18 amino acids. Germline V lookup: CDR1 SGHRS, CDR2 YFSETQ. V trimming: 0 bases; J trimming: 3 bases; junction bases outside the gene matches: 12. The CDR3 protein is CASSLVTSGVLLKETQYF. The CDR3 DNA is TGCGCCAGCAGCTTGGTGACTAGCGGAGTTCTCCTAAAAGAGACCCAGTACTTC.

The rearrangement joins TRBV5-1 to TRBJ2-1; TRBD2 matches at 10 bases. The CDR3 runs 17 residues. The junction had 9 bases not matched to a gene; V was cut back by 1 base and J by 5 bases. The germline CDR1 and CDR2 sequences are SGHRS and YFSETQ. The CDR3 sequence: CASSLMSSGSMNNEQFF. CDR3 DNA sequence: TGCGCCAGCAGCTTGATGTCTAGCGGGAGTATGAACAATGAGCAGTTCTTC. Combining the CDR3 with reference TRBV5-1 and TRBJ2-1 gives the whole variable domain KAGVTQTPRYLIKTRGQQVTLSCSPISGHRSVSWYQQTPGQGLQFLFEYFSETQRNKGNFPGRFSGRQFSNSRSEMNVSTLELGDSALYLCASSLMSSGSMNNEQFFGPGTRLTVL.

The V call is TRBV9, the J call TRBJ2-3; possible D gene TRBD2, 5 bases. The CDR3 loop spans 17 amino acids. With 3 bases removed from V and 0 bases from J, the gap between germline ends came to 17 bases. In germline, CDR1 is SGDLS, CDR2 YYNGEE. CDR3 nucleotides: TGTGCCAGCAGCGCTACCGGGCAAGCGGCGAGCACAGATACGCAGTATTTT. Protein: CASSATGQAASTDTQYF.

This clone has a single count. This chain joins TRBV7-9 and TRBJ1-2, with D maybe TRBD1 (6 bases). Trimming shortened V by 4 bases and J by 6 bases, and 15 bases separated the two germline ends. In germline, CDR1 is SEHNR, CDR2 FQNEAQ (reference sequence). The CDR3 spans 14 residues. The CDR3 DNA reads as TGTGCCAGCAGCTGGGTAACAGGGTTGAATGGCTACACCTTC. The encoded protein is CASSWVTGLNGYTF.

The chain uses TRBV2 and TRBJ1-5; TRBD1 is a possible D gene (6 bases). CDR3 length: 14 residues. V was cut by 5 bases and J by 6 bases, with 14 bases left in between. Per the germline V gene, CDR1 is SNHLY and CDR2 is FYNNEI. The CDR3 here is CASSLTGGSQPQHF. The CDR3 DNA reads TGTGCCAGCAGTCTGACAGGAGGGAGTCAGCCCCAGCATTTT.

V is TRBV7-3 and J is TRBJ1-1; 10 bases map to TRBD1. The germline CDR1 and CDR2 sequences are SGHTA and FQGTGA. This CDR3 spans 14 amino acids. Trimming removed 3 bases from V and 8 bases from J; junction bases left unmatched: 6. This CDR3 is CASSLAPGQGEAFF. The CDR3, as DNA: TGTGCCAGCAGCTTGGCTCCGGGACAGGGGGAAGCTTTCTTT.

The rearrangement links TRBV19 to TRBJ2-3, with D unclear. V was shortened by 5 bases and J by 0 bases, with 9 bases between the two germline ends. CDR3 length equals 14 residues. From germline, CDR1 is LNHDA and CDR2 SQIVND (reference sequence). CDR3 in amino acids: CASSFSPSTDTQYF. Here the CDR3 DNA reads TGTGCCAGTAGTTTTAGCCCCAGCACAGATACGCAGTATTTT.